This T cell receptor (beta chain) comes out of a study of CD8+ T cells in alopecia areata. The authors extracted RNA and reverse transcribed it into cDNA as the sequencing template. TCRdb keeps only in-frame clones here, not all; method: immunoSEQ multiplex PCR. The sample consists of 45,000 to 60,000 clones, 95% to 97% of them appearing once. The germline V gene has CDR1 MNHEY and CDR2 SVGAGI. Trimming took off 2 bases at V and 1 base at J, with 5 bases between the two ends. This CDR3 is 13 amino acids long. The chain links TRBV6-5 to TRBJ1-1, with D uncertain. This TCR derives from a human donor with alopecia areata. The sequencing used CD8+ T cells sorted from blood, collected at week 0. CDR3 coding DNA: TGTGCCAGCAGTTACCAACCGAACACTGAAGCTTTCTTT. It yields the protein CASSYQPNTEAFF.